This TCR beta chain was documented in a study of blood T cell repertoires in COVID-19. For the study at large: COVID-19 samples from acute and convalescent phases originated in the United States, Italy and Spain. Nucleic acid was either cDNA or gDNA, and it came from T cells, B-cell-depleted T cells, or PBMCs.

Between the trimmed V and J ends, which lost 6 bases and 3 bases, there was a span of 11 bases. Germline CDR1 and CDR2: SGHVS and FNYEAQ. This CDR3 contains 13 residues. Each participant's cohort was designated according to participant-reported clinical history. Authors' processing steps: Reference gene primer amplification gave nucleated cell count estimates. The data were produced by immunoSEQ multiplex PCR, yet TCRdb's version contains in-frame clones alone and is incomplete. D and trimming were read from the DNA, whereas the V and J calls and clone size are those reported in that table. The sample includes approximately 250,000 clones, around 93% seen only once; the top ten take approximately 2.9%.

The chain links TRBV7-6 to TRBJ1-1; no definite D call. The specimen was PBMCs or T cells enriched from blood (not recorded which). The receptor comes from a man in his forties who had been exposed to COVID-19. The CDR3 DNA is TGTGCCAGCAGGTTGACTGCGGACACTGAAGCTTTCTTT. It translates to CASRLTADTEAFF.